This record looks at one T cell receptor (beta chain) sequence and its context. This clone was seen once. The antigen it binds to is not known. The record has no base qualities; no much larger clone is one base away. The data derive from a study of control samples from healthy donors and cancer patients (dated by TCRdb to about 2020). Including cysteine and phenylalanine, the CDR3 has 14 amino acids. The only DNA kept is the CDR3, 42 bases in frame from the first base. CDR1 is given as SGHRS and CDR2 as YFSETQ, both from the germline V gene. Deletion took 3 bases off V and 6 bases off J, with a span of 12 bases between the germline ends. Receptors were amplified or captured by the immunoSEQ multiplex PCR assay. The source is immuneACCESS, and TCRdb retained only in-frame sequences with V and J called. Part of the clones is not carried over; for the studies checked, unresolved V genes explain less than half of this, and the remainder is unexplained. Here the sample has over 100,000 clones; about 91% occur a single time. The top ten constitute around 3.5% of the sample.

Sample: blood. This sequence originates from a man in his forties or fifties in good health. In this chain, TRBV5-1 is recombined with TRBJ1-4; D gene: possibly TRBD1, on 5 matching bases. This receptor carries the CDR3 CASSSGRADEKLFF. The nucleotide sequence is TGCGCCAGCAGCTCAGGGAGGGCGGATGAAAAACTGTTTTTT. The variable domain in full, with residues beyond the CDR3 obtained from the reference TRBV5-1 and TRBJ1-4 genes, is KAGVTQTPRYLIKTRGQQVTLSCSPISGHRSVSWYQQTPGQGLQFLFEYFSETQRNKGNFPGRFSGRQFSNSRSEMNVSTLELGDSALYLCASSSGRADEKLFFGSGTQLSVL.